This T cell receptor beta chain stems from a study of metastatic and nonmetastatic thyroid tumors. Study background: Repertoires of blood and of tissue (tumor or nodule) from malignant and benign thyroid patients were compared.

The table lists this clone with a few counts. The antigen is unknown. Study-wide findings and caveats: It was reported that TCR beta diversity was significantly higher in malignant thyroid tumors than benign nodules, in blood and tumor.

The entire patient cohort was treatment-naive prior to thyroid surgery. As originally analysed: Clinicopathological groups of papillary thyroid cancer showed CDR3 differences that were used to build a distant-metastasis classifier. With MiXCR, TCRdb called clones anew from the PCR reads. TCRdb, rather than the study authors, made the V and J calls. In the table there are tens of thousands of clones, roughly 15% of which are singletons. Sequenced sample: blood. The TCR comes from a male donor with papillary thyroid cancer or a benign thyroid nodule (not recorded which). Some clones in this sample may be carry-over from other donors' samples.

CDR3: CASSYDRANQPQHF. The CDR3 nucleotides are TGTGCCAGCAGTTATGACAGGGCCAATCAGCCCCAGCATTTT. The genes are TRBV9 and TRBJ1-5, with 7 bases identical to TRBD1. V was pared by 5 bases and J by 3 bases, with 5 bases of the junction left unmatched. Germline V lookup: CDR1 SGDLS, CDR2 YYNGEE. The CDR3 extends over 14 amino acids.